The present entry profiles one TCR beta chain with its context. Primers included in the PCR were 60 Vbeta and 13 Jbeta primers. Profiling relied on immunoSEQ multiplex PCR, and the TCRdb table lists in-frame clones only, not all of them. The sample contains 100,000 to 150,000 clones, roughly 80% of which appear only once. The data stem from a study of cytomegalovirus exposure and HLA in healthy donors. At the level of the study: Prior work identified some 120 million unique TCR beta sequences in some 180 million T cells. Counted in an early data release were about 85 million unique TCRs from HLA-typed donors.

The source is a female donor in good health and CMV-seronegative. The material sequenced was PBMCs.

This CDR3 is CASSLAPSGTNNEQFF. The CDR3 DNA follows: TGTGCCAGCAGCTTAGCGCCTAGCGGGACTAACAATGAGCAGTTCTTC. This chain uses TRBV7-2 with TRBJ2-1; 9 positions match TRBD2. The CDR3 runs to 16 residues. CDR1 SGHTA and CDR2 FQGNSA come from the germline V gene. The ends lost 0 bases at V and 5 bases at J; junction bases unmatched: 5.